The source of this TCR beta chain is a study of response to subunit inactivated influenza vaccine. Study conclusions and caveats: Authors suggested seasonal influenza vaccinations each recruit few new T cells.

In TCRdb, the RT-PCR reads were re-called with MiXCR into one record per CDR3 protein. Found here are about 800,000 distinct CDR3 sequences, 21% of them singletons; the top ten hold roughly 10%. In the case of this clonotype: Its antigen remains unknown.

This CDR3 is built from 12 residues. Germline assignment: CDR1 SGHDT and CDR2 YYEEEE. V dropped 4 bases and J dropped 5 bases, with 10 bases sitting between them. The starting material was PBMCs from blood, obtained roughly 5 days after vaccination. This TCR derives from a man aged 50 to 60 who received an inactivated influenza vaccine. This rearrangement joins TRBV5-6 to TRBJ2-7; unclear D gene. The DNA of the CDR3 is TGTGCCAGCAGCATCTACCTCGACGAGCAGTACTTC. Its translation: CASSIYLDEQYF.